There are a few counts of the clone carrying this TCR beta chain. The CDR3 has 15 amino acids. V was shortened by 4 bases and J by 1 base, with 12 bases between the two germline ends. The germline CDR1 and CDR2 sequences are SNHLY and FYNNEI. These data are taken from a study of identical twins. From the 5' RACE reads, TCRdb called clonotypes with MiXCR, one entry per CDR3 protein. The top ten clones hold approximately 0.96% of a sample with 650,000 to 800,000 distinct CDR3 sequences, 8.6% of them seen once. The data were also submitted as part of a second study, on yellow fever vaccine responses in identical twins.

This clonotype was obtained from a woman aged 18-35 years in good health. The J gene is TRBJ2-3, the V gene TRBV2; no clear D gene. The specimen sequenced was PBMCs. The CDR3 sequence: CASSGSRGGTDTQYF. DNA of the CDR3: TGTGCCAGCAGTGGTTCACGCGGAGGCACAGATACGCAGTATTTT.